This record covers a single TCR beta chain. The antigen remains undetermined. The germline V gene has CDR1 SGHRS and CDR2 YFSETQ. V lost 4 bases, J lost 5 bases, and 13 bases lay in between. This CDR3 is 14 amino acids long. This sample was included in a study of blood T cells in healthy people across ages. Study results and caveats: Conclusively comparing naive with antigen-experienced cells was impossible with unsorted PBMCs. Older individuals had lower TCR beta diversity per million T cells (the decline was roughly linear).

Primers used in a second PCR of about 7 to 11 cycles were a sample-barcoded 5' primer and a J-beta primer mix. Each CDR3 protein is one row after TCRdb ran MiXCR on the 5' RACE reads. The profile covers about 1.4 million distinct CDR3 sequences, with around 59% appearing a single time and over 5% taken by the ten largest. This sequence was found in a young man in good health. This chain uses TRBV5-1 with TRBJ2-1; D is unresolved. The sample taken for sequencing was blood. The CDR3 DNA sequence: TGCGCCAGCAGCACTACGCTGGATCACAATGAGCAGTTCTTC. Translation: CASSTTLDHNEQFF.